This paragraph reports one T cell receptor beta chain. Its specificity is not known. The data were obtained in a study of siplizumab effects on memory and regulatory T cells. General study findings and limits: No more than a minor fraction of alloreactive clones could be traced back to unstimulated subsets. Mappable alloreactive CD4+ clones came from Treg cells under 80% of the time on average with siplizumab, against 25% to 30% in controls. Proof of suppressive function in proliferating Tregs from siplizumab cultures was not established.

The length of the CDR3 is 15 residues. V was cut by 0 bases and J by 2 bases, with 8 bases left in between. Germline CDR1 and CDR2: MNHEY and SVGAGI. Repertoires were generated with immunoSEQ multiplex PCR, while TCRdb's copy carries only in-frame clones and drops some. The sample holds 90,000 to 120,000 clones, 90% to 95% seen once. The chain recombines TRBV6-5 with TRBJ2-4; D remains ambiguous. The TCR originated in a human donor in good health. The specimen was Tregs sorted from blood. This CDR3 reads CASSYSTVTKNIQYF. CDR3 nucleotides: TGTGCCAGCAGTTACTCGACTGTGACCAAAAACATTCAGTACTTC.